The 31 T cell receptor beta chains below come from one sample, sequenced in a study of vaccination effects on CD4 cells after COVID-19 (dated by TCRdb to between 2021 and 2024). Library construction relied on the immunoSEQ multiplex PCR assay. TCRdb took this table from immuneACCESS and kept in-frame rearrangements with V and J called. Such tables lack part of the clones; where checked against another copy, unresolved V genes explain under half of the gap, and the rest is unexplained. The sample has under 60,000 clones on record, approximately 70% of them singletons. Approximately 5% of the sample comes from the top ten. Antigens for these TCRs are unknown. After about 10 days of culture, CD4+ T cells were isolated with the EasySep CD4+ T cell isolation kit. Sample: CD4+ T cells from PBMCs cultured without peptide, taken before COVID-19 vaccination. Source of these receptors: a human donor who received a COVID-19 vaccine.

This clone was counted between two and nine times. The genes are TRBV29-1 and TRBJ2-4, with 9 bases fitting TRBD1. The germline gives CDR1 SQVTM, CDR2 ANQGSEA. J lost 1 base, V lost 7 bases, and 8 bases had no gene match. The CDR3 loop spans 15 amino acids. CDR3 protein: CSAADRGKAKNIQYF. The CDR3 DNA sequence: TGCAGCGCCGCGGACAGGGGAAAGGCCAAAAACATTCAGTACTTC.

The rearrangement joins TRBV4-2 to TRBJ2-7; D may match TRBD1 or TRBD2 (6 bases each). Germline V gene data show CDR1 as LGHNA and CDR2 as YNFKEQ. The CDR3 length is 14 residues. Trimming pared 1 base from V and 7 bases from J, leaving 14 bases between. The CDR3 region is CASSQGGAPGEQYF. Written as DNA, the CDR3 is TGTGCCAGCAGCCAAGGGGGGGCACCTGGAGAGCAGTACTTC.

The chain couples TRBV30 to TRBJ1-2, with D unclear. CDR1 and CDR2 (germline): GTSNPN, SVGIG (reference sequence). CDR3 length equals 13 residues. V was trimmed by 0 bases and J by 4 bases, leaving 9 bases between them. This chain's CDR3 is CAWSVEPLYGYTF. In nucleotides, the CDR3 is TGTGCCTGGAGTGTAGAGCCCCTCTATGGCTACACCTTC. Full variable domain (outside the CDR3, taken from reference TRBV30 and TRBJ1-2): SQTIHQWPATLVQPVGSPLSLECTVEGTSNPNLYWYRQAAGRGLQLLFYSVGIGQISSEVPQNLSASRPQDRQFILSSKKLLLSDSGFYLCAWSVEPLYGYTFGSGTRLTVV.

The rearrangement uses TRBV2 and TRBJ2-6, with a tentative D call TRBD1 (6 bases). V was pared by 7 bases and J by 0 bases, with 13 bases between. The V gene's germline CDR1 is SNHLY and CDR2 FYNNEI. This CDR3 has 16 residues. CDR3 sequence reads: CASKQGPYSGANVLTF. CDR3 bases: TGTGCCAGCAAACAGGGTCCTTACTCTGGGGCCAACGTCCTGACTTTC.

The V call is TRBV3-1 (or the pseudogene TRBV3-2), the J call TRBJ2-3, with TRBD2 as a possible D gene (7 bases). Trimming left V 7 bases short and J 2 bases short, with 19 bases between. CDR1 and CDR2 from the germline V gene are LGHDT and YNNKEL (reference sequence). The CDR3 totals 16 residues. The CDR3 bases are TGTGCCAGCAACTCCATAGGGGGGGGCCTCACAGATACGCAGTATTTT. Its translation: CASNSIGGGLTDTQYF.

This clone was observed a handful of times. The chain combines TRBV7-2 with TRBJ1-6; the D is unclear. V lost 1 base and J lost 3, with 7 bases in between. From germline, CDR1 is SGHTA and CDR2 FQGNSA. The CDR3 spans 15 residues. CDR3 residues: CASSLDPVYNSPLHF. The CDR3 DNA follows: TGTGCCAGCAGCTTAGATCCGGTCTATAATTCACCCCTCCACTTT.

CDR3 residues: CASSLKGSGANVLTF. CDR3 DNA sequence: TGTGCCAGCAGCTTAAAGGGCTCTGGGGCCAACGTCCTGACTTTC. V usage is TRBV7-3 and J usage is TRBJ2-6; D is uncertain. V lost 1 base to trimming and J lost 0 bases, with 4 bases between them. The CDR3 is made up of 15 amino acids. Germline lookup yields CDR1 SGHTA and CDR2 FQGTGA.

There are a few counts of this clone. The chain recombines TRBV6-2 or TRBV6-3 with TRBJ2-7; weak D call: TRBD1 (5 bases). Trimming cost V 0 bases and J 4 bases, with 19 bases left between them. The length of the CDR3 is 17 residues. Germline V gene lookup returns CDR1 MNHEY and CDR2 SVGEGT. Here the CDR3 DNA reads TGTGCCAGCAGTTACTCGACAGCAGAATGGACCTTTTACGAGCAGTACTTC. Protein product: CASSYSTAEWTFYEQYF.

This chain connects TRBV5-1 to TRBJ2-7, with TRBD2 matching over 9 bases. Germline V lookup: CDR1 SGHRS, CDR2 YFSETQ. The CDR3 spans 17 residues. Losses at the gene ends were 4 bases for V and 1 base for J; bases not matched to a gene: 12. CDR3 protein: CASSRNLAGLASYEQYF. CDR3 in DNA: TGCGCCAGCAGCAGGAATTTAGCGGGACTAGCTTCCTACGAGCAGTACTTC.

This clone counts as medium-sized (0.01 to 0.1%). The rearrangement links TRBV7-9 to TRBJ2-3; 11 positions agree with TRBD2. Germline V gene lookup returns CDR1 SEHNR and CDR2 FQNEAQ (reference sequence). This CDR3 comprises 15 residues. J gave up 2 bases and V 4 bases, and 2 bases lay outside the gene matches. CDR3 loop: CASSSGLADTDTQYF. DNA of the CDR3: TGTGCCAGCAGCTCGGGACTAGCGGACACAGATACGCAGTATTTT.

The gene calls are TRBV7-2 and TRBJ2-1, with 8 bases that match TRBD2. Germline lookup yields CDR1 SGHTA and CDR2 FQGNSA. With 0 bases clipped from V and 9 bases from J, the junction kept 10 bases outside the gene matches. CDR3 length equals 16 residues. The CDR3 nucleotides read TGTGCCAGCAGCTTAGCAACCGGGACTAGGGGCAGTGAGCAGTTCTTC. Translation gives CASSLATGTRGSEQFF.

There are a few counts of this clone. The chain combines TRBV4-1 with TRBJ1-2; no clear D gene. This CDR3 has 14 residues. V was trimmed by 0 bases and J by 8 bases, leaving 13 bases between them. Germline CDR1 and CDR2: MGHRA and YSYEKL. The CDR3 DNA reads TGCGCCAGCAGCCAAGAGGGGAGGGCGCGAGGCTACACCTTC. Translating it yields CASSQEGRARGYTF.

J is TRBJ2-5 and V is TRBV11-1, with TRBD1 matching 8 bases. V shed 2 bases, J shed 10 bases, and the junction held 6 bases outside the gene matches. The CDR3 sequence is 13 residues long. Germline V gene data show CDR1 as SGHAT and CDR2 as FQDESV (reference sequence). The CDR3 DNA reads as TGTGCCAGCAGCTTATTGCAGGGGGCGGGCCAGTACTTC. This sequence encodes CASSLLQGAGQYF.

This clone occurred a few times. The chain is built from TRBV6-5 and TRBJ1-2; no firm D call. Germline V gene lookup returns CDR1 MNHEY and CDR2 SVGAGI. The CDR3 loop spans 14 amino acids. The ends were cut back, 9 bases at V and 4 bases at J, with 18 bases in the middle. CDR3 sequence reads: CASTPAGKGYGYTF. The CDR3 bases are TGTGCCAGTACCCCGGCGGGGAAAGGCTATGGCTACACCTTC.

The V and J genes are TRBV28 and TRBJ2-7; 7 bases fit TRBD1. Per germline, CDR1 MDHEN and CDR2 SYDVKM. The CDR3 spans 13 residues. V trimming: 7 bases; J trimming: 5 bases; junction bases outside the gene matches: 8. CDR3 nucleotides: TGTGCCAGCATCCAAACAGGGGTCCACGAGCAGTACTTC. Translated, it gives CASIQTGVHEQYF.

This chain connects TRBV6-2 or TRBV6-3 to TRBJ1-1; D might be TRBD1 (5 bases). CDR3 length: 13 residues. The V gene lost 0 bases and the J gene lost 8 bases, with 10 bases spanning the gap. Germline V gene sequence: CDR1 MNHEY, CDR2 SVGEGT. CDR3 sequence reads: CASSYSIREEAFF. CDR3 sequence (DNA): TGTGCCAGCAGTTACTCGATCAGGGAAGAAGCTTTCTTT.

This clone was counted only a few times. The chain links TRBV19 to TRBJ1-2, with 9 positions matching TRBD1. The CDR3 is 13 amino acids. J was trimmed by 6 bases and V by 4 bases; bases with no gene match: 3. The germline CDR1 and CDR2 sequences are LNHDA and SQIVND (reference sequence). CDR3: CASSTGQGHGYTF. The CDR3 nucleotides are TGTGCCAGTAGTACTGGACAGGGGCATGGCTACACCTTC.

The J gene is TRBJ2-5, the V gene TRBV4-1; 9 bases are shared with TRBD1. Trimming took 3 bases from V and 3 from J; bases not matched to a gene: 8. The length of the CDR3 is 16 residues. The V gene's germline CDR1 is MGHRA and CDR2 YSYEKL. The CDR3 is CASSHLTGGKEETQYF. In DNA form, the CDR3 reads TGCGCCAGCAGCCACCTTACAGGGGGCAAAGAAGAGACCCAGTACTTC.

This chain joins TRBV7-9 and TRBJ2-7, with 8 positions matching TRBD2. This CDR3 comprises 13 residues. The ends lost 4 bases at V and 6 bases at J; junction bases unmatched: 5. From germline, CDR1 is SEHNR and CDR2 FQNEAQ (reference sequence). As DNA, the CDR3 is TGTGCCAGCAGCTACGGACTAGCCGGCGAGCAGTACTTC. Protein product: CASSYGLAGEQYF.

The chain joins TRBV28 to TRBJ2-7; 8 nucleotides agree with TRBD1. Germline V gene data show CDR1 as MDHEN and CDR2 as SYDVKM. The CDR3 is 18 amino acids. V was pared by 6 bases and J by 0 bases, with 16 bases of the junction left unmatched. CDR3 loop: CASRPSTGGELSSYEQYF. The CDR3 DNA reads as TGTGCCAGCAGACCTTCCACAGGGGGAGAACTATCCTCCTACGAGCAGTACTTC.

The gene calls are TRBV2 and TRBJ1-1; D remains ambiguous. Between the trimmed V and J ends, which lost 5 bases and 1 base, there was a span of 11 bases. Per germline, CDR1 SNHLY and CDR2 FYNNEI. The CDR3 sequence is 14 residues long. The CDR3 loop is CASSSRPGNTEAFF. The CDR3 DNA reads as TGTGCCAGCAGTTCCCGACCGGGGAACACTGAAGCTTTCTTT.

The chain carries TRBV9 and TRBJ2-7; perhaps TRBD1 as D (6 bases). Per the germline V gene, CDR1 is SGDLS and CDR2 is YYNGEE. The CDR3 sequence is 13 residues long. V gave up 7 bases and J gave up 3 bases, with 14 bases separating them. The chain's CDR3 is CASFLGGNYEQYF. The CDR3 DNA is TGTGCCAGCTTCCTTGGGGGCAACTACGAGCAGTACTTC.

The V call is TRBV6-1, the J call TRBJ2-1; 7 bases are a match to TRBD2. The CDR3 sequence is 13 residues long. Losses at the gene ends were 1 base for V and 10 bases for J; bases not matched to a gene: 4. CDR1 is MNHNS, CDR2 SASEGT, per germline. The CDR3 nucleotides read TGTGCCAGCAGTGAAGTGGGGGGGTGGGAGCAGTTCTTC. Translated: CASSEVGGWEQFF.

CDR3 region: CASSRGGYGYTF. Written as DNA, the CDR3 is TGTGCCAGCAGCCGAGGGGGGTATGGCTACACCTTC. This chain uses TRBV6-5 with TRBJ1-2; tentative D call: TRBD1 (6 bases). Germline values: CDR1 MNHEY, CDR2 SVGAGI. V lost 6 bases and J lost 5, with 10 bases in between. The CDR3 runs to 12 residues.

The CDR3 here is CASSQYQETQYF. Written as DNA, the CDR3 is TGTGCCAGCAGCCAGTACCAAGAGACCCAGTACTTC. This chain joins TRBV3-1 (or the pseudogene TRBV3-2) and TRBJ2-5; no firm D call. This CDR3 comprises 12 residues. CDR1 is LGHDT, CDR2 YNNKEL, per germline (reference sequence). V was trimmed by 3 bases and J by 0 bases, leaving 2 bases between them.

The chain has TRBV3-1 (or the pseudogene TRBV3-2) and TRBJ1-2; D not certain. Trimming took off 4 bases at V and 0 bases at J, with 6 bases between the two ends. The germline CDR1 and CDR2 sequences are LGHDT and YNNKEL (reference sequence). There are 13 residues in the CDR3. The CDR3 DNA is TGTGCCAGCAGCCTAACAGCTAACTATGGCTACACCTTC. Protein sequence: CASSLTANYGYTF.

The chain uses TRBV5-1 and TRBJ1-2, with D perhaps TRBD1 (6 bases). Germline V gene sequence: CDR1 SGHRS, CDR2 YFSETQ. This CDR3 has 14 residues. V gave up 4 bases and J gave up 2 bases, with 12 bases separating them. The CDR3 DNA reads TGCGCCAGCAGCCCTGGGACAATAAACTATGGCTACACCTTC. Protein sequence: CASSPGTINYGYTF.

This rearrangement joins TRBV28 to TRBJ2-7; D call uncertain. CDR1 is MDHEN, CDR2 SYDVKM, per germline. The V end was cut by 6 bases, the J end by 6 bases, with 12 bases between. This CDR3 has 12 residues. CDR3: CASSRDISEQYF. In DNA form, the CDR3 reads TGTGCCAGCAGCCGTGACATCTCCGAGCAGTACTTC.

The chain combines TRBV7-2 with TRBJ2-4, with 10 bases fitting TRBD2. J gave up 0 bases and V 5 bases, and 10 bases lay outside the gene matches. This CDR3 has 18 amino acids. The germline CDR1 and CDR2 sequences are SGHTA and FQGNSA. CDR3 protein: CASSPLRAGGLAKNIQYF. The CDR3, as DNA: TGTGCCAGCAGCCCACTAAGAGCGGGGGGGTTAGCCAAAAACATTCAGTACTTC.

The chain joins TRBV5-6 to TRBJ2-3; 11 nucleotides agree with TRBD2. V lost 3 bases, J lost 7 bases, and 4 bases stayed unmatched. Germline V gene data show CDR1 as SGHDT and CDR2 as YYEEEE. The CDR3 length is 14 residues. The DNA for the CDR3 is TGTGCCAGCAGCTATAGCGGGAGGGAGTATACGCAGTATTTT. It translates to CASSYSGREYTQYF.

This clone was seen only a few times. The CDR3 DNA reads TGTGCCAGCCGACCCGGGACAGTTAACAGTCAGCCCCAGCATTTT. Its protein is CASRPGTVNSQPQHF. The chain links TRBV19 to TRBJ1-5; TRBD1 matches at 7 bases. Germline V gene data show CDR1 as LNHDA and CDR2 as SQIVND (reference sequence). The J segment lost 6 bases and the V segment lost 9 bases, leaving 14 bases of the junction unmatched. This CDR3 has 15 amino acids.